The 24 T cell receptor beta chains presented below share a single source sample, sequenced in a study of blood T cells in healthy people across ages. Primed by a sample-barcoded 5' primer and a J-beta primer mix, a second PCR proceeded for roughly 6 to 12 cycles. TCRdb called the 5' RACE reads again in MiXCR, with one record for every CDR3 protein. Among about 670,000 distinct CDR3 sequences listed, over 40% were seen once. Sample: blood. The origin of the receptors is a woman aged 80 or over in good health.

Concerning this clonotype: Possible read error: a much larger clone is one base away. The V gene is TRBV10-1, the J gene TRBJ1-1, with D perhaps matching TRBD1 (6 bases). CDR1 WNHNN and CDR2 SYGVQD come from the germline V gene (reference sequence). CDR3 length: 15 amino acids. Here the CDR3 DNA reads TGCGCCGGCAGTGAGTCGATTGGAGGGGGGAGTGAAGCTTTCTTT. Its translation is CAGSESIGGGSEAFF.

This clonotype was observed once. CDR3: CSAPKGASGGYEQYF. The CDR3 region has the DNA TGCAGTGCCCCGAAGGGGGCTAGCGGGGGTTACGAGCAGTACTTC. The rearrangement links TRBV20-1 to TRBJ2-7, with TRBD2 identical over 10 bases. V trimming: 6 bases; J trimming: 4 bases; junction bases outside the gene matches: 12. This CDR3 comprises 15 residues. Germline V gene lookup returns CDR1 DFQATT and CDR2 SNEGSKA (reference sequence).

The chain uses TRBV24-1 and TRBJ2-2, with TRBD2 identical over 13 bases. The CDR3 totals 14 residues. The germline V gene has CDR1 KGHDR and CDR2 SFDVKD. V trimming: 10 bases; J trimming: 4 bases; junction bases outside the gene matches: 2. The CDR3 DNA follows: TGTGCCACAAGGACTAGCGGGGGCACCGGGGAGCTGTTTTTT. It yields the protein CATRTSGGTGELFF.

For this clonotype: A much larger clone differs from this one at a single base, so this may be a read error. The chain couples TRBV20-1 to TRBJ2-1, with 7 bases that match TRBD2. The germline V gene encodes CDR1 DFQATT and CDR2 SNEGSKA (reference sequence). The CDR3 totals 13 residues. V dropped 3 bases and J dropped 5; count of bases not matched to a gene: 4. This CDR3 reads CSASGGGDNEQFF. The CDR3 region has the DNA TGCAGTGCTAGTGGGGGGGGGGACAATGAGCAGTTCTTC.

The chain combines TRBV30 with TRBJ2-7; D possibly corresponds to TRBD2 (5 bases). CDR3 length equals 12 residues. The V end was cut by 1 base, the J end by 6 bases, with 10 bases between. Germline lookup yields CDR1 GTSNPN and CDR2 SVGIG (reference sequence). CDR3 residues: CAWSALAREQYF. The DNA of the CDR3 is TGTGCCTGGAGTGCTCTAGCTCGCGAGCAGTACTTC.

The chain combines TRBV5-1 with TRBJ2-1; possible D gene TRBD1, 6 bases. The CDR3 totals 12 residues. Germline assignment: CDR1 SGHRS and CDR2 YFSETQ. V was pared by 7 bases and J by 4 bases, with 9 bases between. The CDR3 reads CASQDRYNEQFF. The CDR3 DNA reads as TGCGCCAGCCAGGACAGATACAATGAGCAGTTCTTC.

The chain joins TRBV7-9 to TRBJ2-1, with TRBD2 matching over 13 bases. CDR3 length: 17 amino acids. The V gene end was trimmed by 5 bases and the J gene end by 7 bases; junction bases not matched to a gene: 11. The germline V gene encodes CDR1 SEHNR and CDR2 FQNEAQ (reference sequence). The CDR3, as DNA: TGTGCCAGCAGCCCCAATAGGGGGACTAGCGGGGATAATGAGCAGTTCTTC. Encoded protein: CASSPNRGTSGDNEQFF.

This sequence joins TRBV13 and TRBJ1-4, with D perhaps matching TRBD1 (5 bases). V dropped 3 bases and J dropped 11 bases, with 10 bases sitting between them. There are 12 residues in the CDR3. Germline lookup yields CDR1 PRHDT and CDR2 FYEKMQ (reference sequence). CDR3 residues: CASSLARDKLFF. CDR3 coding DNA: TGTGCCAGCAGCTTGGCCCGGGACAAACTGTTTTTT.

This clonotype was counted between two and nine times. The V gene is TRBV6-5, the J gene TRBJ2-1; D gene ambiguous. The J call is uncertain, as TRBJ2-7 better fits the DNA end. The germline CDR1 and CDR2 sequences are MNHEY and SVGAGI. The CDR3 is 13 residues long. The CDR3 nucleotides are TGTGCCAGCAGGATTAGTTCCTACAATGAGCAGTACTTC. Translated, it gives CASRISSYNEQYF.

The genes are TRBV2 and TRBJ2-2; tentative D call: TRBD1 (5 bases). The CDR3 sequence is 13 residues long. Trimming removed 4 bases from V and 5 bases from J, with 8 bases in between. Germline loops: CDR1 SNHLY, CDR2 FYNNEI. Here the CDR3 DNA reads TGTGCCAGCAGTGCCAGGGATACCGGGGAGCTGTTTTTT. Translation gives CASSARDTGELFF.

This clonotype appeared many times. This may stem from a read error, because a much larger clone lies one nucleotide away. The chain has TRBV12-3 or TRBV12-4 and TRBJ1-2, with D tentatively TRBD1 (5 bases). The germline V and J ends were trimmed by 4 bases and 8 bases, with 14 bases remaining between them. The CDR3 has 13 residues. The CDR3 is CASSCLREGGYTF. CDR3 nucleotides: TGTGCCAGCAGTTGCCTCCGGGAGGGGGGCTACACCTTC.

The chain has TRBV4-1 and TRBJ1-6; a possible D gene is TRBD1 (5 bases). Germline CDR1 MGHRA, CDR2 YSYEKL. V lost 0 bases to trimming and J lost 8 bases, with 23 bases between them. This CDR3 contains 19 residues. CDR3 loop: CASSQDTGPGWETDSPLHF. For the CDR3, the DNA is TGCGCCAGCAGCCAAGATACAGGTCCAGGGTGGGAGACGGATTCACCCCTCCACTTT.

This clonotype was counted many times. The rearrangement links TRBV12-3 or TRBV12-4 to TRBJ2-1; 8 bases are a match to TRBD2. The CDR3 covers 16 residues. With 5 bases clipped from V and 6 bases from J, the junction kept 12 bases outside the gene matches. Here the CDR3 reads CASSLLGSGGSNEQFF. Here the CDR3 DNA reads TGTGCCAGCAGTCTTTTAGGGAGCGGGGGAAGCAATGAGCAGTTCTTC.

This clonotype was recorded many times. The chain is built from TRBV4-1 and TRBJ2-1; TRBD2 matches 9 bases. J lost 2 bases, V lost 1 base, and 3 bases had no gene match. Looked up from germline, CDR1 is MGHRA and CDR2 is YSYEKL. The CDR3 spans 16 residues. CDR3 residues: CASSQVSGRAYNEQFF. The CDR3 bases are TGCGCCAGCAGCCAAGTTAGCGGGAGAGCCTACAATGAGCAGTTCTTC.

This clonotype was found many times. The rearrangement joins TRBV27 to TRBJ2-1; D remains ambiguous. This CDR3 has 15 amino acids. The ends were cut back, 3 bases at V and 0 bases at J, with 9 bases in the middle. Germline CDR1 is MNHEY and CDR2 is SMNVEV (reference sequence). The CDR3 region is CASSLRSSSYNEQFF. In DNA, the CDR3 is TGTGCCAGCAGTTTGAGGTCGTCCTCCTACAATGAGCAGTTCTTC.

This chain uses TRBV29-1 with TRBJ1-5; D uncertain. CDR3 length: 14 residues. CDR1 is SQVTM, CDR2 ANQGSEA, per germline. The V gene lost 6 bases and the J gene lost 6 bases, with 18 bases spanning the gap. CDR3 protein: CSVGGVSRGQPQHF. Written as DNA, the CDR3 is TGCAGCGTGGGTGGAGTTTCGCGCGGTCAGCCCCAGCATTTT.

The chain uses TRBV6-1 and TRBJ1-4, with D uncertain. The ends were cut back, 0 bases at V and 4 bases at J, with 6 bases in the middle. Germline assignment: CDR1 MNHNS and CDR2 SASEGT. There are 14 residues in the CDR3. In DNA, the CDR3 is TGTGCCAGCAGTGAAGCACTACTTAATGAAAAACTGTTTTTT. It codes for CASSEALLNEKLFF.

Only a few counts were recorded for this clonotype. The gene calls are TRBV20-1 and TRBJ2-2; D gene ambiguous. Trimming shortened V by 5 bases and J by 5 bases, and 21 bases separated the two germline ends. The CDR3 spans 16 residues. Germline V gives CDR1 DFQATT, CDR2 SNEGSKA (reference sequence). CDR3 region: CSALKRRRVNTGELFF. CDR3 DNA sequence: TGCAGTGCTCTTAAACGCCGGAGAGTTAATACCGGGGAGCTGTTTTTT.

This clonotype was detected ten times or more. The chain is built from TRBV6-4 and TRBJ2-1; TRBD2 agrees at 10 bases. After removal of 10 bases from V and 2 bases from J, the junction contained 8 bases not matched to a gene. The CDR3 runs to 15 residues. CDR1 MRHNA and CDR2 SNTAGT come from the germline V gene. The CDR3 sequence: CATALLAGTYNEQFF. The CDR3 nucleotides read TGTGCCACCGCCCTACTAGCGGGAACCTACAATGAGCAGTTCTTC.

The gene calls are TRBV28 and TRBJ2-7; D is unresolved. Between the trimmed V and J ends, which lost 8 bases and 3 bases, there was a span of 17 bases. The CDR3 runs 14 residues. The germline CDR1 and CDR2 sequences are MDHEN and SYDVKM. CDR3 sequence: CASSELPPYYEQYF. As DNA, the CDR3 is TGTGCCAGCTCTGAGTTGCCCCCCTACTACGAGCAGTACTTC.

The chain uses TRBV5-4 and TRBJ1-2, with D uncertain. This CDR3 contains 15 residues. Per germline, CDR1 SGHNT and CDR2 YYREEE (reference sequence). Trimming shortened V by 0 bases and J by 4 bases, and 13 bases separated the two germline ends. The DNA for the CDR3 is TGTGCCAGCAGCTTGGCTGGGCTCGGAGCCTATGGCTACACCTTC. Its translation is CASSLAGLGAYGYTF.

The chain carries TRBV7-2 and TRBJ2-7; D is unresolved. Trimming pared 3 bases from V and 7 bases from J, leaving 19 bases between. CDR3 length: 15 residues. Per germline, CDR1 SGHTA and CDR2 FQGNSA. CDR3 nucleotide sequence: TGTGCCAGCAGCTTGGTTGTCTCGCTCTACAATGAGCAGTACTTC. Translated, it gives CASSLVVSLYNEQYF.

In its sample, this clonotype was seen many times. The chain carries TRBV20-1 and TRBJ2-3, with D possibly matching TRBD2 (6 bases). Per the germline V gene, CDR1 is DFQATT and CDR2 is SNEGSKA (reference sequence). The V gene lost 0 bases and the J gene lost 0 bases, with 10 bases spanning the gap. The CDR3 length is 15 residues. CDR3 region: CSARDGAGSTDTQYF. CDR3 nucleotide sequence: TGCAGTGCTAGAGATGGGGCGGGAAGCACAGATACGCAGTATTTT.

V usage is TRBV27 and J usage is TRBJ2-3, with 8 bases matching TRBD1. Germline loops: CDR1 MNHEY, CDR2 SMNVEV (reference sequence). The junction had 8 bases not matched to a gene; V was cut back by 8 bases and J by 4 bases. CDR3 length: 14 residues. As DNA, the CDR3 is TGTGCCAGCGCCGGGACAGGAGGCCCAGATACGCAGTATTTT. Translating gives CASAGTGGPDTQYF.